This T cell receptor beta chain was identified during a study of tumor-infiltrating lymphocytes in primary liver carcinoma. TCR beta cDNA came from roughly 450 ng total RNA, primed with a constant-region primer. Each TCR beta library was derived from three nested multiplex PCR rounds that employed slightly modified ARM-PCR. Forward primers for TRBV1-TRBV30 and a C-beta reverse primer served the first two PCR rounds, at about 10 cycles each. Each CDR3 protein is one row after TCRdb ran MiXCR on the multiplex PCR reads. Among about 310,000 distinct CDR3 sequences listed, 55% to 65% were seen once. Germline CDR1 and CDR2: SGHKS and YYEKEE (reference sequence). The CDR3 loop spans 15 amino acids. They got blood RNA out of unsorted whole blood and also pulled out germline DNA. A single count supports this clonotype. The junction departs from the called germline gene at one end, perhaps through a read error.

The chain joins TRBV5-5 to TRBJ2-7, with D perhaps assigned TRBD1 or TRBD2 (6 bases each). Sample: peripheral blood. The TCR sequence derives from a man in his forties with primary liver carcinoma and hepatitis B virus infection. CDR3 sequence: CASSPAGTTDYGQYF. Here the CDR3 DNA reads TGTGCCAGCAGCCCCGCCGGGACAACGGACTACGGGCAGTACTTC.